The 19 T cell receptor beta chains below all came from one sample that was sequenced in a study of immune evolution from preneoplasia to lung adenocarcinoma. The data were produced by immunoSEQ multiplex PCR, yet TCRdb's version contains in-frame clones alone and is incomplete. The sample lists around 11,000 clones; 86% were seen once. Input material: FFPE invasive lung adenocarcinoma tissue. These receptors all come from a person aged 70 to 80 with invasive lung adenocarcinoma.

The rearrangement joins TRBV5-6 to TRBJ2-3; 10 nucleotides align to TRBD2. The CDR3 loop spans 17 amino acids. Germline assignment: CDR1 SGHDT and CDR2 YYEEEE. Trimming at V came to 5 bases and at J to 3 bases, leaving 12 bases not matched to a gene. The CDR3 bases are TGTGCCAGCAGTTCCCCCCTAGCGGGAGAAATGACAGATACGCAGTATTTT. Amino acid sequence: CASSSPLAGEMTDTQYF.

This clone was observed once. V and J are TRBV4-1 and TRBJ1-5; D is undetermined. V dropped 3 bases and J dropped 0 bases, with 6 bases sitting between them. The germline V gene has CDR1 MGHRA and CDR2 YSYEKL. This CDR3 is 14 amino acids long. The CDR3 DNA reads TGCGCCAGCAGCCAGGAAGATAGCAATCAGCCCCAGCATTTT. Amino acid sequence: CASSQEDSNQPQHF.

V usage is TRBV18 and J usage is TRBJ2-7; 7 nucleotides match TRBD2. The CDR3 has 14 amino acids. CDR1 is KGHSH, CDR2 LQKENI, per germline. The V and J ends lost 8 bases and 0 bases, in that order; junction bases with no gene match: 7. The CDR3 DNA sequence: TGTGCCAGCGCCACCGGGACTAACTCCTACGAGCAGTACTTC. This encodes CASATGTNSYEQYF.

The chain carries TRBV6-5 and TRBJ2-1; 8 nucleotides match TRBD1. The CDR3 covers 15 residues. The ends lost 6 bases at V and 2 bases at J; junction bases unmatched: 6. Germline values: CDR1 MNHEY, CDR2 SVGAGI. DNA for the CDR3: TGTGCCAGCAGCTCGGGACAGGTGCCCTACAATGAGCAGTTCTTC. It codes for CASSSGQVPYNEQFF.

J is TRBJ2-3 and V is TRBV7-9, with D possibly matching TRBD2 (6 bases). V was trimmed by 5 bases and J by 5 bases, leaving 17 bases between them. The germline gives CDR1 SEHNR, CDR2 FQNEAQ (reference sequence). This CDR3 comprises 15 residues. The DNA for the CDR3 is TGTGCCAGCAGCCCAGCCGGGGGTTATGGAGATACGCAGTATTTT. Its translation is CASSPAGGYGDTQYF.

The V gene is TRBV14, the J gene TRBJ2-1, with a possible D match to TRBD2 (5 bases). There are 15 residues in the CDR3. Trimming took off 1 base at V and 5 bases at J, with 12 bases between the two ends. Germline CDR1 and CDR2: SGHDN and FVKESK. In DNA, the CDR3 is TGTGCCAGCAGCCAAGGGCTAGCAGTACACAATGAGCAGTTCTTC. This encodes CASSQGLAVHNEQFF.

The V and J genes are TRBV28 and TRBJ2-1, with 9 bases that match TRBD2. The CDR3 consists of 20 residues. J gave up 0 bases and V 2 bases, and 14 bases lay outside the gene matches. CDR1 is MDHEN, CDR2 SYDVKM, per germline. CDR3: CASSLPAVRTSVSSYNEQFF. CDR3 bases: TGTGCCAGCAGTTTACCGGCAGTCCGGACTAGCGTGAGCTCCTACAATGAGCAGTTCTTC.

This clone was counted between two and nine times. This chain uses TRBV2 with TRBJ2-1; 8 nucleotides align to TRBD1. V lost 6 bases to trimming and J lost 2 bases; unmatched junction nucleotides: 3. There are 14 residues in the CDR3. Germline values: CDR1 SNHLY, CDR2 FYNNEI. The CDR3 bases are TGTGCCAGCAGGGACAGGGCCACCTACAATGAGCAGTTCTTC. Translation: CASRDRATYNEQFF.

This sequence joins TRBV11-3 and TRBJ2-7; TRBD2 is a possible D gene (6 bases). Germline assignment: CDR1 SGHNT and CDR2 YENEEA. V dropped 3 bases and J dropped 3 bases, with 9 bases sitting between them. The CDR3 contains 13 residues. The CDR3 is CASSLEGSYEQYF. The CDR3, as DNA: TGTGCCAGCAGCTTGGAGGGGAGCTACGAGCAGTACTTC.

The chain links TRBV7-9 to TRBJ2-3, with no clear D. Trimming stripped 6 bases from V and 2 bases from J, with 3 bases between. This CDR3 has 11 amino acids. The germline gives CDR1 SEHNR, CDR2 FQNEAQ (reference sequence). CDR3 sequence: CASRFTDTQYF. For the CDR3, the DNA is TGTGCCAGCAGGTTCACAGATACGCAGTATTTT.

This chain connects TRBV6-5 to TRBJ2-5; weak D call: TRBD2 (6 bases). Germline lookup yields CDR1 MNHEY and CDR2 SVGAGI. The CDR3 contains 13 residues. Trimming removed 6 bases at V and 5 bases at J, with 13 bases between. The CDR3 bases are TGTGCCAGCAGACGGCGAGGGAGGGAGACCCAGTACTTC. It is translated as CASRRRGRETQYF.

The J gene is TRBJ2-7, the V gene TRBV15, with D possibly being TRBD2 (5 bases). The V end was cut by 1 base, the J end by 2 bases, with 18 bases between. There are 17 residues in the CDR3. The germline V gene has CDR1 LNHNV and CDR2 YYDKDF (reference sequence). This chain's CDR3 is CATSRGGGEADPYEQYF. The DNA of the CDR3 is TGTGCCACCAGCAGAGGTGGTGGGGAAGCGGACCCCTACGAGCAGTACTTC. Based on the CDR3 plus reference TRBV15 and TRBJ2-7, the full variable domain is DAMVIQNPRYQVTQFGKPVTLSCSQTLNHNVMYWYQQKSSQAPKLLFHYYDKDFNNEADTPDNFQSRRPNTSFCFLDIRSPGLGDTAMYLCATSRGGGEADPYEQYFGPGTRLTVT.

The CDR3, as DNA: TGTGCCAGTAGCCCACAGGGGGCGCAGGGATATGGCTACACCTTC. This sequence encodes CASSPQGAQGYGYTF. The chain employs TRBV19 and TRBJ1-2; 9 positions match TRBD1. The CDR3 runs to 15 residues. Germline V lookup: CDR1 LNHDA, CDR2 SQIVND (reference sequence). V shed 6 bases and J 5 bases; nucleotides not matched to a gene: 10.

This sequence joins TRBV14 and TRBJ2-1; a weak D match, TRBD2 (7 bases). CDR3 size: 14 residues. V dropped 0 bases and J dropped 9 bases, with 12 bases sitting between them. CDR1 and CDR2 (germline): SGHDN, FVKESK. This CDR3 is CASSQDSRGGEQFF. The CDR3 coding sequence is TGTGCCAGCAGCCAAGATAGTAGGGGGGGTGAGCAGTTCTTC. Together with reference TRBV14 and TRBJ2-1, the CDR3 gives the full variable domain: EAGVTQFPSHSVIEKGQTVTLRCDPISGHDNLYWYRRVMGKEIKFLLHFVKESKQDESGMPNNRFLAERTGGTYSTLKVQPAELEDSGVYFCASSQDSRGGEQFFGPGTRLTVL.

V is TRBV5-1 and J is TRBJ2-7; 10 bases map to TRBD1. Per germline, CDR1 SGHRS and CDR2 YFSETQ. The trim removed 0 bases at V and 5 bases at J, leaving 2 bases unmatched. The CDR3 runs 14 residues. The CDR3, as DNA: TGCGCCAGCAGCTTGGCCGGACAGGGGGACGAGCAGTACTTC. Translated: CASSLAGQGDEQYF.

The rearrangement links TRBV10-2 to TRBJ1-1, with TRBD1 matching 9 bases. This CDR3 has 13 amino acids. CDR1 is WSHSY and CDR2 is SAAADI in the germline V gene. The junction had 2 bases not matched to a gene; V was cut back by 6 bases and J by 3 bases. CDR3 sequence: CASRRTGDTEAFF. CDR3 in DNA: TGCGCCAGCAGAAGGACAGGGGACACTGAAGCTTTCTTT.

V usage is TRBV7-2 and J usage is TRBJ2-7; the match to TRBD2 covers 8 bases. With V trimmed by 1 base and J by 2 bases, 4 bases remained unmatched. The CDR3 has 15 amino acids. The germline V gene has CDR1 SGHTA and CDR2 FQGNSA. CDR3 DNA: TGTGCCAGCAGCTTAGTGGTAGCGGGGACCTACGAGCAGTACTTC. Its translation is CASSLVVAGTYEQYF.

The rearrangement links TRBV7-6 to TRBJ1-1; D unclear. Germline V gives CDR1 SGHVS, CDR2 FNYEAQ. V lost 4 bases to trimming and J lost 7 bases, with 10 bases between them. This CDR3 has 12 residues. Written as DNA, the CDR3 is TGTGCCAGCAGCTCAGGACCGGATGAAGCTTTCTTT. Amino acid sequence: CASSSGPDEAFF.

The rearrangement uses TRBV30 and TRBJ2-4, with 7 positions matching TRBD2. CDR3 size: 16 residues. J was trimmed by 2 bases and V by 4 bases; bases with no gene match: 11. CDR1 is GTSNPN, CDR2 SVGIG, per germline (reference sequence). The DNA of the CDR3 is TGTGCCTGGAAGGGAGGGGTAATTGGAACCAAAAACATTCAGTACTTC. It codes for CAWKGGVIGTKNIQYF.